The source of this T cell receptor beta chain is a study of PD-L1 blockade in urothelial cancer. Time point indicated: pretreatment peripheral blood. Some clones are missing from TCRdb's copy, which holds only in-frame ones; the method was immunoSEQ multiplex PCR. Of about 63,000 clones listed, approximately 80% are singletons. This CDR3 has 11 amino acids. Per the germline V gene, CDR1 is SGHTA and CDR2 is FQGNSA. Trimming left V 5 bases short and J 2 bases short, with 4 bases between. This TCR derives from a man between 65 and 85 years old with urothelial cancer. The rearrangement joins TRBV7-2 to TRBJ2-7; no definite D call. The material sequenced was PBMCs, taken around atezolizumab (anti-PD-L1) treatment. The CDR3 region has the DNA TGTGCCAGCAGCATTACCTACGAGCAGTACTTC. Its protein product is CASSITYEQYF.